What follows are 15 T cell receptor beta chains derived from one specimen sequenced in a study of CD8+ T cells in alopecia areata. Sequencing used cDNA as its template, made by extracting RNA and reverse transcribing it. TCRdb's table, derived via immunoSEQ multiplex PCR, lists solely in-frame clones and lacks some. The table records 270,000 or so clones, roughly 64% of them present only once. Treatment here: oral pan-JAK inhibitor, 5-10 mg twice daily. Here the sequenced sample was CD4+ T cells sorted from blood, taken at week 24, from a patient treated with tofacitinib. These receptor sequences come from a human donor with alopecia areata.

The chain joins TRBV4-1 to TRBJ1-5, with 7 bases identical to TRBD1. CDR3 length equals 16 residues. Per germline, CDR1 MGHRA and CDR2 YSYEKL. Trimming removed 3 bases from V and 4 bases from J; junction bases left unmatched: 9. The CDR3 here is CASSQPRTGRNQPQHF. CDR3 coding DNA: TGCGCCAGCAGCCAGCCCCGGACAGGTCGAAATCAGCCCCAGCATTTT.

This clone has only one observation. The chain carries TRBV2 and TRBJ1-2; 8 positions match TRBD1. Unmatched junction bases numbered 7, after V lost 4 bases and J lost 3 bases. Germline V gene data show CDR1 as SNHLY and CDR2 as FYNNEI. The CDR3 runs to 15 residues. The CDR3 DNA sequence: TGTGCCAGCAGTGGGGATGACAGGGGATACTATGGCTACACCTTC. Residues: CASSGDDRGYYGYTF.

The V gene is TRBV30, the J gene TRBJ2-7; D is possibly TRBD1 or TRBD2 (5 bases each). V lost 0 bases, J lost 5 bases, and 11 bases lay in between. CDR3 size: 13 residues. Germline loops: CDR1 GTSNPN, CDR2 SVGIG (reference sequence). The CDR3 reads CAWSVKGTDEQYF. The CDR3 DNA sequence: TGTGCCTGGAGTGTTAAGGGGACGGACGAGCAGTACTTC.

This clone showed up just a few times. This sequence joins TRBV19 and TRBJ2-1; a weak D match, TRBD2 (6 bases). The CDR3 is made up of 16 amino acids. V was pared by 6 bases and J by 0 bases, with 15 bases between. The V gene's germline CDR1 is LNHDA and CDR2 SQIVND (reference sequence). The CDR3 reads CASRMLSGGSYNEQFF. The CDR3 DNA sequence: TGTGCCAGTAGGATGCTTAGCGGAGGCTCCTACAATGAGCAGTTCTTC.

This clone was recorded a few times. The genes are TRBV5-1 and TRBJ1-1, with 9 bases lining up with TRBD1. The CDR3 sequence is 14 residues long. Unmatched junction bases numbered 8, after V lost 6 bases and J lost 5 bases. Germline V gives CDR1 SGHRS, CDR2 YFSETQ. The CDR3: CASTTGGQRTEAFF. For the CDR3, the DNA is TGCGCCAGCACTACAGGGGGCCAGAGGACTGAAGCTTTCTTT.

V gene TRBV30 combines with J gene TRBJ1-2, with D possibly being TRBD1 (5 bases). The V end lost 1 base, the J end lost 6 bases, and 12 bases lay between the germline ends. CDR1 is GTSNPN, CDR2 SVGIG, per germline (reference sequence). CDR3 length: 13 residues. The CDR3 loop reads CAWSASRDHGYTF. Written as DNA, the CDR3 is TGTGCCTGGAGTGCTTCCAGGGACCATGGCTACACCTTC.

The chain combines TRBV5-1 with TRBJ2-5; a weak D match, TRBD1 (6 bases). The germline V gene has CDR1 SGHRS and CDR2 YFSETQ. The germline V and J ends were trimmed by 2 bases and 3 bases, with 8 bases remaining between them. CDR3 length: 13 amino acids. Written as DNA, the CDR3 is TGCGCCAGCAGCTTAGAGGGGGAAGAGACCCAGTACTTC. Translation gives CASSLEGEETQYF. Full variable domain (missing parts from reference TRBV5-1 and TRBJ2-5): KAGVTQTPRYLIKTRGQQVTLSCSPISGHRSVSWYQQTPGQGLQFLFEYFSETQRNKGNFPGRFSGRQFSNSRSEMNVSTLELGDSALYLCASSLEGEETQYFGPGTRLLVL.

This chain connects TRBV5-6 to TRBJ2-7, with TRBD1 matching over 7 bases. Germline lookup yields CDR1 SGHDT and CDR2 YYEEEE. The CDR3 spans 15 residues. The ends lost 4 bases at V and 0 bases at J; junction bases unmatched: 7. CDR3 nucleotides: TGTGCCAGCAGCCGACAGGGTTTCAGCTCCTACGAGCAGTACTTC. Translating it yields CASSRQGFSSYEQYF.

The rearrangement uses TRBV5-1 and TRBJ2-7, with no clear D. This CDR3 spans 12 amino acids. Trimming removed 5 bases at V and 3 bases at J, with 9 bases between. Germline V lookup: CDR1 SGHRS, CDR2 YFSETQ. The CDR3 bases are TGCGCCAGCAGGTCTAGTGTCTACGAGCAGTACTTC. This encodes CASRSSVYEQYF. The whole variable domain, filled in from reference TRBV5-1 and TRBJ2-7, reads KAGVTQTPRYLIKTRGQQVTLSCSPISGHRSVSWYQQTPGQGLQFLFEYFSETQRNKGNFPGRFSGRQFSNSRSEMNVSTLELGDSALYLCASRSSVYEQYFGPGTRLTVT.

The V gene is TRBV5-6, the J gene TRBJ1-2; 7 nucleotides align to TRBD1. Germline trimming cut 4 bases from V and 6 bases from J; bases unmatched to any gene: 21. The germline CDR1 and CDR2 sequences are SGHDT and YYEEEE. CDR3 length: 18 residues. This CDR3 is CASSPDRHRVGGFNGYTF. The DNA of the CDR3 is TGTGCCAGCAGCCCAGATCGCCATCGCGTAGGGGGCTTCAATGGCTACACCTTC.

The CDR3 nucleotides are TGTGCCAGCAGCTTCGGGGACTCCTACGAGCAGTACTTC. The encoded protein is CASSFGDSYEQYF. The chain joins TRBV5-4 to TRBJ2-7, with TRBD2 as a possible D gene (5 bases). Germline V gene data show CDR1 as SGHNT and CDR2 as YYREEE (reference sequence). V was pared by 2 bases and J by 0 bases, with 6 bases between. This CDR3 region has 13 residues.

This clone has only a few counts. The rearrangement uses TRBV28 and TRBJ1-4, with 7 bases fitting TRBD1. J gave up 8 bases and V 6 bases, and 12 bases lay outside the gene matches. Germline values: CDR1 MDHEN, CDR2 SYDVKM. CDR3 length: 15 amino acids. CDR3 in DNA: TGTGCCAGCAGCCGAACTTCAGGGGGTGGCGAAAAACTGTTTTTT. Translating gives CASSRTSGGGEKLFF.

This clone turned up a few times. The chain carries TRBV29-1 and TRBJ2-1; a possible D gene is TRBD2 (5 bases). V gave up 1 base and J gave up 8 bases, with 9 bases separating them. This CDR3 contains 12 residues. Germline CDR1 reads SQVTM; CDR2 reads ANQGSEA. The CDR3 is CSVEVGMDEQFF. CDR3 bases: TGCAGCGTTGAAGTCGGGATGGATGAGCAGTTCTTC.

The gene calls are TRBV9 and TRBJ1-1, with D maybe TRBD1 (5 bases). CDR1 is SGDLS and CDR2 is YYNGEE in the germline V gene. V lost 0 bases and J 1 base, leaving 10 bases between the germline ends. This CDR3 is 15 amino acids long. The CDR3 spells CASSVVRGKNTEAFF. DNA for the CDR3: TGTGCCAGCAGCGTAGTTCGGGGGAAGAACACTGAAGCTTTCTTT.

The genes are TRBV19 and TRBJ1-1; D gene unclear. Trimming removed 3 bases from V and 1 base from J, with 9 bases in between. Germline CDR1 reads LNHDA; CDR2 reads SQIVND (reference sequence). The CDR3 consists of 14 residues. In DNA form, the CDR3 reads TGTGCCAGTAGTATCCGCAGGAGGAACACTGAAGCTTTCTTT. Translation: CASSIRRRNTEAFF. The variable domain in full, completed from reference TRBV19 and TRBJ1-1, reads DGGITQSPKYLFRKEGQNVTLSCEQNLNHDAMYWYRQDPGQGLRLIYYSQIVNDFQKGDIAEGYSVSREKKESFPLTVTSAQKNPTAFYLCASSIRRRNTEAFFGQGTRLTVV.